This TCR beta chain was profiled in a study of blood T cell repertoires in COVID-19. The V gene lost 0 bases and the J gene lost 0 bases, with 11 bases spanning the gap. CDR3 length equals 16 residues. Looked up from germline, CDR1 is MNHNS and CDR2 is SASEGT. In the authors' methods: From reference gene primer amplification, estimates of nucleated cell counts were derived. Here immunoSEQ multiplex PCR was the method, and the copy in TCRdb shows in-frame clones only, minus some. That table is the source of V, J and clone size, and D and trimming were worked out from the DNA. The sample has roughly 250,000 clones, around 88% seen once. Membership in each cohort depended on participant-reported clinical history.

Sequencing used PBMCs or T cells enriched from blood (not recorded which). The sequence was obtained from a woman between 40 and 50 years old with acute COVID-19. V gene TRBV6-1 combines with J gene TRBJ1-1; TRBD1 is a possible D gene (5 bases). CDR3 coding DNA: TGTGCCAGCAGTGAAGCCTGGTCGGACATGAACACTGAAGCTTTCTTT. It is translated as CASSEAWSDMNTEAFF.